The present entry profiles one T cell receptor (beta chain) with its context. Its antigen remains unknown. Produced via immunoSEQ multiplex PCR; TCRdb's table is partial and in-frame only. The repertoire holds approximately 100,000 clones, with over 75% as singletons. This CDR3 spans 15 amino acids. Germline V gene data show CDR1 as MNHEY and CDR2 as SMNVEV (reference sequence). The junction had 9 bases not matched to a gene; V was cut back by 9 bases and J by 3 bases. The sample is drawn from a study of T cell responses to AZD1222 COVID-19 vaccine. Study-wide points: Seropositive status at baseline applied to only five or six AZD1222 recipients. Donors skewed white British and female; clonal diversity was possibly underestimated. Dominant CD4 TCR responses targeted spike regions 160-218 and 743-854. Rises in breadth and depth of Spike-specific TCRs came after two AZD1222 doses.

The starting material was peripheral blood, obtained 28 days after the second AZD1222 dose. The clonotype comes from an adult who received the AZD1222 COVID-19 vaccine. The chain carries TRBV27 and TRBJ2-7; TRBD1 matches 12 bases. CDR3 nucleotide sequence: TGTGCCAGTGGGCACGGGACAGGGGGCATCTACGAGCAGTACTTC. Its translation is CASGHGTGGIYEQYF.